The text below deals with one T cell receptor (beta chain). What it recognizes is unknown. The data are from a study of CD8 T cells in Susac syndrome. General study results and limits: That the number of individuals in its TCR sequencing and HLA analysis was relatively small was acknowledged by the study.

High-throughput TCR beta sequencing covered peripheral CD8+ and CD4+ T cells. In contrast to the negatively isolated CD8+ and CD4+ T cells, TEMRA cells were FACS-enriched. Random hexamers were used to reverse transcribe an amount of roughly 0.5 to 1 ug RNA. It was immunoSEQ multiplex PCR that amplified TCR beta CDR3 across 54 Vbeta and 13 Jbeta. TCRdb independently ran MiXCR on the immunoSEQ multiplex PCR reads; one entry per CDR3 protein. Here the sample spans around 170,000 distinct CDR3 sequences, approximately 95% being singletons. Sequenced material: CD8+ T cells from PBMCs. This TCR came from a human donor with multiple sclerosis.

The CDR3 nucleotides are TGCAGTGCTAGAGATCTGGCGGACAATCAGCCCCAGCATTTT. The encoded protein is CSARDLADNQPQHF. The chain is built from TRBV20-1 and TRBJ1-5; D uncertain. There are 14 residues in the CDR3. Deletions cut 0 bases from V and 3 bases from J, with 9 bases between. Germline CDR1 is DFQATT and CDR2 is SNEGSKA (reference sequence).